These T cell receptor beta chains were read from a single sample in a study of blood T cells in healthy people across ages. MiXCR was run by TCRdb on the 5' RACE reads, yielding one entry per CDR3 protein. Of 1.5 million to 1.8 million distinct CDR3 sequences listed, roughly two fifths are singletons. Sequencing input: blood. The receptors derive from a woman aged 18-35 years in good health. Each CDR3 is given with its conserved first and last residue. Each record gives: CDR3 protein, CDR3 DNA, clone size, D gene, V gene, J gene. A D gene is named only where the DNA matches it firmly. The size of a clone is reported for some rows only, either as once, few or many, or as a class for expanded clones.

CSARVIGGLYNEQYF	TGCAGTGCTAGAGTTATCGGGGGACTCTACAATGAGCAGTACTTC	-	-	TRBV20-1	TRBJ2-7
CAISAATTNEKLFF	TGTGCCATCAGTGCAGCGACAACTAATGAAAAACTGTTTTTT	few	-	TRBV10-3	TRBJ1-4
CASSRGGLPHF	TGTGCCAGCAGTCGAGGGGGTCTCCCCCACTTT	-	-	TRBV12-3/TRBV12-4	TRBJ1-6
CASSLQQGSSYEQYF	TGTGCCAGCAGCTTACAACAGGGCAGCTCCTACGAGCAGTACTTC	many	-	TRBV7-2	TRBJ2-7
CASSVATLGPKSDTQYF	TGTGCCAGCAGCGTAGCTACATTGGGGCCAAAGTCAGATACGCAGTATTTT	-	-	TRBV9	TRBJ2-3
CASSFSSGQPQHF	TGTGCCAGCAGTTTTAGCAGTGGGCAGCCCCAGCATTTT	-	-	TRBV2	TRBJ1-5
CASSLRVDDTQYF	TGTGCCAGCAGCTTAAGGGTTGACGATACGCAGTATTTT	few	-	TRBV12-3/TRBV12-4	TRBJ2-3
CASVTSGRTDTQYF	TGTGCCAGCGTTACTAGCGGGAGAACAGATACGCAGTATTTT	-	TRBD2	TRBV6-6	TRBJ2-3
CASSYSKLAETDTQYF	TGTGCCAGCAGTTACTCGAAACTAGCGGAAACAGATACGCAGTATTTT	few	TRBD2	TRBV6-2/TRBV6-3	TRBJ2-3
CASVMYQGADTQYF	TGTGCCAGCGTTATGTACCAGGGGGCCGATACGCAGTATTTT	-	TRBD1	TRBV12-3/TRBV12-4	TRBJ2-3
CASSLGGHYEQYF	TGTGCCAGCAGCCTAGGGGGACACTACGAGCAGTACTTC	many	-	TRBV28	TRBJ2-7
CASSFFRREGYGYTF	TGTGCCAGCAGCTTTTTCCGCAGGGAAGGCTATGGCTACACCTTC	few	-	TRBV7-2	TRBJ1-2
CASRRDSNSNQPQHF	TGTGCCAGCAGAAGGGACAGCAATAGCAATCAGCCCCAGCATTTT	-	TRBD1	TRBV6-1	TRBJ1-5
CAGKNRGETQYF	TGTGCCGGGAAAAACAGGGGAGAGACCCAGTACTTC	-	TRBD1	TRBV30	TRBJ2-5
CASGDRTENTEAFF	TGTGCTAGTGGTGATAGGACAGAGAACACTGAAGCTTTCTTT	-	-	TRBV12-5	TRBJ1-1